A single sample is the source of the 29 T cell receptor beta chains below, sequenced in a study of quantifying T cell responses using KT2 cells. About the research overall: RNA was reverse transcribed with TCR alpha and beta constant-region primers.

The cDNA 3' end received a ligated oligonucleotide with a UMI. First-round PCR used three to five cycles and beta primers RC1.1 and RC1.2 covering TRBC1 and TRBC2. TCRdb used MiXCR to reprocess the UMI-ligation and nested PCR reads, holding one entry per CDR3 protein. This table has tens of thousands of distinct CDR3 sequences, 7.3% appearing once. The sample consisted of PBMCs spiked with cells of the T cell clone KT2. The origin of the receptors is a human donor.

This clonotype was counted a few times. The chain uses TRBV5-1 and TRBJ1-4, with a tentative D call TRBD1 (5 bases). The germline V and J ends were trimmed by 4 bases and 4 bases, with 14 bases remaining between them. Germline assignment: CDR1 SGHRS and CDR2 YFSETQ. The CDR3 totals 15 residues. The CDR3 region is CASSPGTPGNEKLFF. The DNA for the CDR3 is TGCGCCAGCAGCCCGGGGACGCCGGGTAATGAAAAACTGTTTTTT.

This clonotype was observed at least ten times. The chain carries TRBV13 and TRBJ2-1, with 7 bases that match TRBD2. Per germline, CDR1 PRHDT and CDR2 FYEKMQ (reference sequence). Losses at the gene ends were 2 bases for V and 10 bases for J; bases not matched to a gene: 5. The CDR3 is made up of 13 amino acids. The CDR3 DNA is TGTGCCAGCAGCTTAAAGCGGGGCGGAGAGCAGTTCTTC. This translates into CASSLKRGGEQFF. Full variable domain (remainder filled in from reference TRBV13 and TRBJ2-1): AAGVIQSPRHLIKEKRETATLKCYPIPRHDTVYWYQQGPGQDPQFLISFYEKMQSDKGSIPDRFSAQQFSDYHSELNMSSLELGDSALYFCASSLKRGGEQFFGPGTRLTVL.

The chain couples TRBV6-2 or TRBV6-3 to TRBJ2-7; the match to TRBD1 covers 9 bases. Germline CDR1 is MNHEY and CDR2 is SVGEGT. CDR3 length: 14 residues. V dropped 4 bases and J dropped 4; count of bases not matched to a gene: 5. The CDR3 DNA is TGTGCCAGCAGTTCTACCGGGACAGGGTACGAGCAGTACTTC. It codes for CASSSTGTGYEQYF.

This clonotype was detected ten times or more. The V gene is TRBV29-1, the J gene TRBJ2-1; D tentatively reads TRBD1 or TRBD2 (7 bases each). The V gene lost 1 base and the J gene lost 1 base, with 11 bases spanning the gap. Germline loops: CDR1 SQVTM, CDR2 ANQGSEA. The CDR3 covers 15 residues. The CDR3 DNA follows: TGCAGCGTTGAAGGGGGGGGACAGTCCTACAATGAGCAGTTCTTC. Translation gives CSVEGGGQSYNEQFF.

The CDR3 is CASSFGVEAFF. In nucleotides, the CDR3 is TGTGCCAGCAGTTTCGGGGTTGAAGCTTTCTTT. V usage is TRBV12-3 or TRBV12-4 and J usage is TRBJ1-1; D call uncertain. CDR3 length: 11 amino acids. The V gene lost 3 bases and the J gene lost 7 bases, with 6 bases spanning the gap.

This clonotype was seen many times. The rearrangement uses TRBV2 and TRBJ1-2, with no clear D. Germline-derived CDR1 and CDR2 are SNHLY and FYNNEI. The CDR3 runs 15 residues. Deletions cut 0 bases from V and 4 bases from J, with 12 bases between. The CDR3 DNA is TGTGCCAGCAGTGAAGCGTACATCAGAAGCTATGGCTACACCTTC. It specifies CASSEAYIRSYGYTF.

This clonotype was recorded many times. The chain employs TRBV7-2 and TRBJ1-1; possibly TRBD1 for D (5 bases). V was pared by 3 bases and J by 3 bases, with 11 bases between. The CDR3 is made up of 14 amino acids. Germline lookup yields CDR1 SGHTA and CDR2 FQGNSA. The CDR3, as DNA: TGTGCCAGCAGCTTTCAGGGAAGAGACACTGAAGCTTTCTTT. It encodes CASSFQGRDTEAFF.

The chain is built from TRBV25-1 and TRBJ1-2; no firm D call. V was shortened by 6 bases and J by 4 bases, with 12 bases between the two germline ends. Germline V gives CDR1 MGHDK, CDR2 SYGVNS. The CDR3 has 13 residues. The DNA of the CDR3 is TGTGCCAGCAGCCAAGGGCCGGGCTATGGCTACACCTTC. Translation gives CASSQGPGYGYTF.

The chain couples TRBV14 to TRBJ2-3; 7 nucleotides line up with TRBD2. The CDR3 consists of 13 residues. Per the germline V gene, CDR1 is SGHDN and CDR2 is FVKESK. The V gene end was trimmed by 6 bases and the J gene end by 3 bases; junction bases not matched to a gene: 3. This CDR3 is CASRDGGTDTQYF. The CDR3 DNA reads TGTGCCAGCAGAGACGGGGGGACAGATACGCAGTATTTT.

The sample holds many counts of this clonotype. The chain recombines TRBV20-1 with TRBJ1-5; no clear D gene. In germline, CDR1 is DFQATT, CDR2 SNEGSKA (reference sequence). V was trimmed by 7 bases and J by 11 bases, leaving 15 bases between them. This CDR3 contains 11 residues. CDR3 loop: CSGGSVVAQHF. CDR3 sequence (DNA): TGCAGTGGGGGATCTGTGGTGGCCCAGCATTTT.

This clonotype occurred many times. V is TRBV7-3 and J is TRBJ2-1; 7 bases map to TRBD1. The CDR3 consists of 15 residues. Germline CDR1 SGHTA, CDR2 FQGTGA. V lost 3 bases, J lost 1 base, and 3 bases stayed unmatched. In DNA, the CDR3 is TGTGCCAGCAGCTTGACAGGGTCTTCCTACAATGAGCAGTTCTTC. As protein: CASSLTGSSYNEQFF. Variable domain in full (rest from reference TRBV7-3 and TRBJ2-1): GAGVSQTPSNKVTEKGKYVELRCDPISGHTALYWYRQSLGQGPEFLIYFQGTGAADDSGLPNDRFFAVRPEGSVSTLKIQRTERGDSAVYLCASSLTGSSYNEQFFGPGTRLTVL.

This clonotype appeared many times. The chain combines TRBV12-3 or TRBV12-4 with TRBJ1-1; weak D call: TRBD1 (5 bases). V lost 8 bases to trimming and J lost 0 bases, with 13 bases between them. There are 14 residues in the CDR3. Here the CDR3 DNA reads TGTGCCAGCTGCATGGGACCGGTGAACACTGAAGCTTTCTTT. This translates into CASCMGPVNTEAFF.

V gene TRBV27 combines with J gene TRBJ2-2, with D perhaps TRBD2 (6 bases). V was shortened by 3 bases and J by 6 bases, with 20 bases between the two germline ends. This CDR3 spans 17 amino acids. From germline, CDR1 is MNHEY and CDR2 SMNVEV (reference sequence). This CDR3 is CASSFGRGGGFAGELFF. The CDR3 nucleotides read TGTGCCAGCAGTTTCGGTCGGGGCGGAGGGTTCGCCGGGGAGCTGTTTTTT.

This clonotype has only one observation. The chain joins TRBV11-3 to TRBJ2-3; TRBD2 might be the D (6 bases). V was clipped by 5 bases and J by 3 bases, with 9 bases between them. The CDR3 loop spans 13 amino acids. Germline V gene lookup returns CDR1 SGHNT and CDR2 YENEEA. The CDR3 DNA reads as TGTGCCAGCAGCGGGACTGCAACAGATACGCAGTATTTT. Translated, it gives CASSGTATDTQYF.

This clonotype was detected ten times or more. The gene calls are TRBV5-1 and TRBJ1-1, with no clear D. The CDR3 totals 14 residues. Germline CDR1 SGHRS, CDR2 YFSETQ. V gave up 5 bases and J gave up 0 bases, with 11 bases separating them. The CDR3 nucleotides read TGCGCCAGCAGATACGACGGAATGAACACTGAAGCTTTCTTT. This encodes CASRYDGMNTEAFF.

This clonotype was detected a few times. CDR3 nucleotides: TGTGCCAGCAGTGAAACAGGGACCCCCTACGAGCAGTACTTC. Its protein product is CASSETGTPYEQYF. V and J are TRBV2 and TRBJ2-7, with D tentatively TRBD1 (6 bases). Germline CDR1 is SNHLY and CDR2 is FYNNEI. V lost 2 bases to trimming and J lost 2 bases, with 10 bases between them. The CDR3 sequence is 14 residues long. The full variable domain, in which reference TRBV2 and TRBJ2-7 provide the parts outside the CDR3, is EPEVTQTPSHQVTQMGQEVILRCVPISNHLYFYWYRQILGQKVEFLVSFYNNEISEKSEIFDDQFSVERPDGSNFTLKIRSTKLEDSAMYFCASSETGTPYEQYFGPGTRLTVT.

This clonotype has at least ten counts. This chain uses TRBV4-2 with TRBJ2-3, with D unresolved. Germline loops: CDR1 LGHNA, CDR2 YNFKEQ. The CDR3 totals 16 residues. Trimming left V 0 bases short and J 1 base short, with 11 bases between. The CDR3 is CASSQEVDGGTDTQYF. In nucleotides, the CDR3 is TGTGCCAGCAGCCAAGAAGTTGACGGAGGCACAGATACGCAGTATTTT.

There are many counts of this clonotype. The V call is TRBV6-1, the J call TRBJ1-4, with 8 bases fitting TRBD1. The CDR3 extends over 19 amino acids. CDR1 and CDR2 from the germline V gene are MNHNS and SASEGT. V dropped 0 bases and J dropped 11; count of bases not matched to a gene: 20. CDR3 amino acids: CASSEALSGGTGTKTKLFF. CDR3 coding DNA: TGTGCCAGCAGTGAAGCCTTAAGCGGCGGGACAGGAACTAAGACGAAACTGTTTTTT.

Many counts were recorded for this clonotype. The chain combines TRBV7-8 with TRBJ1-1; the D is unclear. The CDR3 length is 15 residues. Between the trimmed V and J ends, which lost 2 bases and 0 bases, there was a span of 10 bases. From germline, CDR1 is SGHVS and CDR2 FQNEAQ. The CDR3 sequence is CASSLFTDLNTEAFF. The CDR3 nucleotides are TGTGCCAGCAGCTTATTTACGGACTTGAACACTGAAGCTTTCTTT.

This clonotype appeared many times. CDR3 sequence: CASSPPASGGADTQYF. CDR3 in DNA: TGTGCCAGCTCACCACCTGCTAGCGGGGGGGCAGATACGCAGTATTTT. The rearrangement links TRBV18 to TRBJ2-3; TRBD2 matches 12 bases. The CDR3 length is 16 residues. The germline V gene has CDR1 KGHSH and CDR2 LQKENI. With V trimmed by 0 bases and J by 4 bases, 2 bases remained unmatched.

This clonotype has a handful of counts. CDR3 loop: CASSQGLVTDTQYF. Here the CDR3 DNA reads TGTGCCAGCAGCCAGGGACTGGTCACAGATACGCAGTATTTT. The V and J genes are TRBV7-9 and TRBJ2-3; D is perhaps TRBD2 (6 bases). The CDR3 has 14 residues. V was shortened by 5 bases and J by 2 bases, with 11 bases between the two germline ends. Germline-derived CDR1 and CDR2 are SEHNR and FQNEAQ (reference sequence). Together with reference TRBV7-9 and TRBJ2-3, the CDR3 gives the full variable domain: DTGVSQNPRHKITKRGQNVTFRCDPISEHNRLYWYRQTLGQGPEFLTYFQNEAQLEKSRLLSDRFSAERPKGSFSTLEIQRTEQGDSAMYLCASSQGLVTDTQYFGPGTRLTVL.

This clonotype was detected ten times or more. The chain employs TRBV4-3 and TRBJ2-1; TRBD2 aligns across 9 bases. Germline V gives CDR1 LGHNA, CDR2 YSLEER. This CDR3 contains 14 residues. Trimming removed 0 bases from V and 10 bases from J; junction bases left unmatched: 4. DNA of the CDR3: TGCGCCAGCAGCCAAGAGGGAAGCGGGAGGGAGCAGTTCTTC. This gives the protein CASSQEGSGREQFF.

The V call is TRBV29-1, the J call TRBJ2-1, with TRBD1 matching over 8 bases. V lost 5 bases to trimming and J lost 9 bases; unmatched junction nucleotides: 6. Germline values: CDR1 SQVTM, CDR2 ANQGSEA. The length of the CDR3 is 12 residues. The CDR3 DNA sequence: TGCAGCGTTTGGACAGGGTCAGGTGAGCAGTTCTTC. Its translation is CSVWTGSGEQFF.

This clonotype was counted ten times or more. The V gene is TRBV3-1, the J gene TRBJ2-5, with D unresolved. The CDR3 has 16 amino acids. CDR1 is LGHDT and CDR2 is YNNKEL in the germline V gene (reference sequence). V lost 0 bases and J lost 5, with 16 bases in between. The CDR3 sequence is CASSQDQTGLKETQYF. In nucleotides, the CDR3 is TGTGCCAGCAGCCAAGATCAGACGGGCTTGAAGGAGACCCAGTACTTC.

This clonotype came up many times. The chain is built from TRBV4-2 and TRBJ1-1; 9 bases agree with TRBD1. The germline V gene encodes CDR1 LGHNA and CDR2 YNFKEQ. The junction had 5 bases not matched to a gene; V was cut back by 3 bases and J by 3 bases. The CDR3 length is 15 residues. The CDR3 reads CASSQWDRDDTEAFF. The DNA of the CDR3 is TGTGCCAGCAGCCAGTGGGACAGGGACGACACTGAAGCTTTCTTT.

This clonotype was picked up many times. This chain links TRBV30 with TRBJ1-1; tentative D call: TRBD1 (5 bases). V lost 2 bases to trimming and J lost 6 bases, with 16 bases between them. The CDR3 has 14 residues. Germline-derived CDR1 and CDR2 are GTSNPN and SVGIG (reference sequence). Here the CDR3 DNA reads TGTGCCTGGAGTCCCAATTCCCTAGGGGCTGAAGCTTTCTTT. Amino acid sequence: CAWSPNSLGAEAFF.

The chain joins TRBV7-8 to TRBJ1-5; 8 bases match TRBD1. J was trimmed by 6 bases and V by 0 bases; bases with no gene match: 4. CDR3 size: 15 residues. CDR1 and CDR2 (germline): SGHVS, FQNEAQ. The CDR3 DNA reads as TGTGCCAGCAGCTTAGCCCGAACAGGGGGTCAGCCCCAGCATTTT. It is translated as CASSLARTGGQPQHF.

This clonotype was seen repeatedly, ten times or more. The rearrangement uses TRBV12-3 or TRBV12-4 and TRBJ2-2, with a possible D match to TRBD2 (5 bases). CDR3 length equals 16 residues. With 1 base removed from V and 2 bases from J, the gap between germline ends came to 11 bases. CDR3 loop: CASSLVPTSNTGELFF. CDR3 in DNA: TGTGCCAGCAGTTTAGTCCCTACTAGTAACACCGGGGAGCTGTTTTTT.

This clonotype has a count of ten or more. The rearrangement uses TRBV11-2 and TRBJ1-2, with D possibly matching TRBD1 (5 bases). The germline gives CDR1 SGHAT, CDR2 FQNNGV. CDR3 length: 14 residues. Trimming took 5 bases from V and 8 from J, leaving 18 bases between them. CDR3 DNA sequence: TGTGCCAGCAGCGGCCGTTCAGGGCCCGGGGGCTACACCTTC. Translated: CASSGRSGPGGYTF.